The 18 T cell receptor beta chains below come from one sample, sequenced in a study of blood T cell repertoires in COVID-19. Method: immunoSEQ multiplex PCR; TCRdb's copy keeps in-frame clones and lacks some. The sample records some 300,000 clones, about 90% being singletons. The sequencing sample was made of PBMCs or T cells enriched from blood (not recorded which). The receptors originated from a young woman with acute COVID-19.

This chain links TRBV7-9 with TRBJ1-2; 7 bases map to TRBD1. The ends lost 5 bases at V and 0 bases at J; junction bases unmatched: 6. The length of the CDR3 is 15 residues. Per germline, CDR1 SEHNR and CDR2 FQNEAQ (reference sequence). The CDR3 spells CASSPGQAANYGYTF. For the CDR3, the DNA is TGTGCCAGCAGCCCCGGACAGGCCGCTAACTATGGCTACACCTTC.

The CDR3 is CASSLDRRYGYTF. In nucleotides, the CDR3 is TGTGCCAGCAGCTTGGACAGGCGCTATGGCTACACCTTC. The J gene is TRBJ1-2, the V gene TRBV5-6, with D maybe TRBD1 (5 bases). Germline values: CDR1 SGHDT, CDR2 YYEEEE. The CDR3 totals 13 residues. The ends were cut back, 0 bases at V and 4 bases at J, with 7 bases in the middle.

The rearrangement uses TRBV29-1 and TRBJ2-2; 7 nucleotides align to TRBD1. This CDR3 spans 14 amino acids. In germline, CDR1 is SQVTM, CDR2 ANQGSEA. V trimming: 7 bases; J trimming: 2 bases; junction bases outside the gene matches: 7. The CDR3 region is CSAATGKNTGELFF. DNA for the CDR3: TGCAGCGCGGCGACAGGGAAAAACACCGGGGAGCTGTTTTTT.

CDR3 nucleotide sequence: TGTGCCTGGAGAAGAGTTGAAGCTTTCTTT. Translated, it gives CAWRRVEAFF. The chain combines TRBV30 with TRBJ1-1, with D hard to call. The CDR3 contains 10 residues. The V and J ends lost 3 bases and 7 bases respectively, with 6 bases between them. CDR1 is GTSNPN and CDR2 is SVGIG in the germline V gene (reference sequence).

This chain's CDR3 is CAWSSTGMDTQYF. For the CDR3, the DNA is TGTGCCTGGAGTTCGACAGGGATGGATACGCAGTATTTT. V gene TRBV30 combines with J gene TRBJ2-3; 7 nucleotides align to TRBD1. CDR3 size: 13 residues. The J segment lost 6 bases and the V segment lost 2 bases, leaving 5 bases of the junction unmatched. Germline CDR1 reads GTSNPN; CDR2 reads SVGIG (reference sequence).

This clone was recorded once. The chain couples TRBV6-5 to TRBJ2-6; D may be TRBD2 (5 bases). In germline, CDR1 is MNHEY, CDR2 SVGAGI. The length of the CDR3 is 15 residues. Trimming pared 4 bases from V and 2 bases from J, leaving 9 bases between. The CDR3 nucleotides are TGTGCCAGCAGTTCCGCCGGGGCTGGGGCCAACGTCCTGACTTTC. Its translation: CASSSAGAGANVLTF.

V and J are TRBV28 and TRBJ1-2, with TRBD1 identical over 8 bases. V dropped 4 bases and J dropped 3; count of bases not matched to a gene: 4. Germline CDR1 is MDHEN and CDR2 is SYDVKM. The CDR3 is made up of 14 amino acids. CDR3 sequence (DNA): TGTGCCAGCAGTTCCTACAGGGGGGACTATGGCTACACCTTC. Translated: CASSSYRGDYGYTF.

V is TRBV5-1 and J is TRBJ1-3, with 8 bases lining up with TRBD1. This CDR3 is built from 17 residues. Germline trimming cut 1 base from V and 1 base from J; bases unmatched to any gene: 7. Germline CDR1 reads SGHRS; CDR2 reads YFSETQ. The CDR3 is CASSLKGQGGSGNTIYF. Written as DNA, the CDR3 is TGCGCCAGCAGCTTGAAAGGACAGGGTGGATCTGGAAACACCATATATTTT.

V gene TRBV27 combines with J gene TRBJ1-1, with TRBD1 identical over 9 bases. Losses at the gene ends were 4 bases for V and 3 bases for J; bases not matched to a gene: 12. Germline V CDR1 and CDR2: MNHEY, SMNVEV (reference sequence). The CDR3 totals 17 residues. This chain's CDR3 is CASSSIGQGIVDTEAFF. Here the CDR3 DNA reads TGTGCCAGCAGTTCCATCGGACAGGGGATAGTCGACACTGAAGCTTTCTTT.

The V call is TRBV6-5, the J call TRBJ2-7; TRBD1 matches at 8 bases. Looked up from germline, CDR1 is MNHEY and CDR2 is SVGAGI. J gave up 3 bases and V 8 bases, and 0 bases lay outside the gene matches. CDR3 size: 11 residues. Written as DNA, the CDR3 is TGTGCCAGCGGACAGGGCTACGAGCAGTACTTC. It translates to CASGQGYEQYF.

This chain connects TRBV7-3 to TRBJ2-1; the match to TRBD1 covers 7 bases. The CDR3 runs to 17 residues. V lost 4 bases, J lost 6 bases, and 15 bases stayed unmatched. Germline V gene sequence: CDR1 SGHTA, CDR2 FQGTGA. CDR3 in amino acids: CASSSEGGSHPLNEQFF. The DNA for the CDR3 is TGTGCCAGCAGCTCCGAAGGGGGCAGCCACCCCCTCAATGAGCAGTTCTTC.

This sequence joins TRBV10-3 and TRBJ1-1, with TRBD1 matching 9 bases. Per the germline V gene, CDR1 is ENHRY and CDR2 is SYGVKD. Trimming removed 6 bases from V and 4 bases from J; junction bases left unmatched: 9. The length of the CDR3 is 15 residues. This CDR3 reads CAIRRDREGGTEAFF. In DNA form, the CDR3 reads TGTGCCATCAGAAGGGACAGGGAGGGAGGCACTGAAGCTTTCTTT.

This chain links TRBV27 with TRBJ2-1; tentative D call: TRBD1 (6 bases). V was cut by 8 bases and J by 7 bases, with 21 bases left in between. CDR3 length equals 15 residues. Per the germline V gene, CDR1 is MNHEY and CDR2 is SMNVEV (reference sequence). In DNA, the CDR3 is TGTGCCAGCGGACCATATCCGGGACAAGAGAATGAGCAGTTCTTC. This gives the protein CASGPYPGQENEQFF.

The chain joins TRBV27 to TRBJ2-7; D may be TRBD2 (5 bases). The CDR3 has 15 residues. Germline CDR1 MNHEY, CDR2 SMNVEV (reference sequence). Deletions cut 3 bases from V and 0 bases from J, with 12 bases between. The chain's CDR3 is CASSFGWESSYEQYF. For the CDR3, the DNA is TGTGCCAGCAGTTTTGGGTGGGAGAGCTCCTACGAGCAGTACTTC.

The V and J genes are TRBV7-3 and TRBJ2-2, with 9 bases lining up with TRBD1. V was pared by 4 bases and J by 5 bases, with 8 bases of the junction left unmatched. The CDR3 is 16 residues long. The V gene's germline CDR1 is SGHTA and CDR2 FQGTGA. The CDR3 spells CASSSSGTGRTGELFF. CDR3 coding DNA: TGTGCCAGCAGCTCCTCCGGGACAGGGAGGACCGGGGAGCTGTTTTTT.

The genes are TRBV7-2 and TRBJ2-3, with 8 bases lining up with TRBD1. Unmatched junction bases numbered 10, after V lost 6 bases and J lost 2 bases. The germline gives CDR1 SGHTA, CDR2 FQGNSA. The CDR3 loop spans 16 amino acids. Written as DNA, the CDR3 is TGTGCCAGCAGGCGACAGGGGTCAAGAAACACAGATACGCAGTATTTT. The encoded protein is CASRRQGSRNTDTQYF.

The chain joins TRBV27 to TRBJ2-7; D is possibly TRBD2 (6 bases). CDR1 is MNHEY and CDR2 is SMNVEV in the germline V gene (reference sequence). Trimming removed 0 bases from V and 0 bases from J, with 21 bases in between. The length of the CDR3 is 19 residues. CDR3 nucleotide sequence: TGTGCCAGCAGTTTATCAGGCCAGGGACTCCGTCTAAGCTCCTACGAGCAGTACTTC. Its translation: CASSLSGQGLRLSSYEQYF.

The chain uses TRBV4-2 and TRBJ2-4, with 8 bases fitting TRBD1. V dropped 2 bases and J dropped 1; count of bases not matched to a gene: 4. This CDR3 is 16 amino acids long. Germline V gene sequence: CDR1 LGHNA, CDR2 YNFKEQ. CDR3 coding DNA: TGTGCCAGCAGCCAACTCGACAGGGGTGCCAAAAACATTCAGTACTTC. This encodes CASSQLDRGAKNIQYF.